The source of this T cell receptor (beta chain) is a study of human thymus T cells. Thymus was obtained from resections taken during corrective heart surgery. Some clones are missing from TCRdb's copy, which holds only in-frame ones; the method was immunoSEQ multiplex PCR. This sample has 60,000 to 75,000 clones, with 85% to 95% found just once. The CDR3 runs to 14 residues. Germline V CDR1 and CDR2: MGHDK, SYGVNS. Between the trimmed V and J ends, which lost 3 bases and 2 bases, there was a span of 11 bases. The TCR sequence derives from a girl in the first two years of life with a congenital heart defect but otherwise immunologically healthy. The sequenced sample was thymus tissue. The gene calls are TRBV25-1 and TRBJ2-7, with D possibly matching TRBD1 (5 bases). The CDR3 nucleotides are TGTGCCAGCAGTGACAGGGTCCCGACCTACGAGCAGTACTTC. It is translated as CASSDRVPTYEQYF.